The T cell receptor beta chain described here comes from a study of response to subunit inactivated influenza vaccine. Each CDR3 protein gets one entry after TCRdb re-called the RT-PCR reads with MiXCR. The sample lists approximately 170,000 distinct CDR3 sequences; 10% to 15% were seen once. V dropped 9 bases and J dropped 7; count of bases not matched to a gene: 2. The CDR3 length is 11 residues. Looked up from germline, CDR1 is SNHLY and CDR2 is FYNNEI. This sample also appeared in a second study, on T cells expressing NK-cell markers. From that paper: TCR beta cDNA was generated via 5'RACE template switching incorporating UMIs. Eight donors were sequenced, of whom seven were HCMV-seropositive, while the remaining one was HCMV-seronegative. Whether expanded NKG2C+ T cell clones were HCMV-specific remained unclear.

The genes are TRBV2 and TRBJ2-7, with TRBD2 matching over 11 bases. Sequences were derived from CD8+ T cells sorted from PBMCs, sampled roughly 12 days after vaccination. The clonotype comes from a man over 45 who received an inactivated influenza vaccine. This chain's CDR3 is CARRLAGEQYF. CDR3 in DNA: TGTGCCAGGCGACTAGCGGGGGAGCAGTACTTC.